These 26 T cell receptor beta chains originate from one sample sequenced in a study of regulatory T cells in long-lasting Graves disease. Construction of TCR beta libraries relied on iRepertoire HTBI primers and on Arm-PCR targeting CDR3 regions. A single record per CDR3 protein comes from TCRdb applying MiXCR to the multiplex PCR reads. This table has 300,000 to 450,000 distinct CDR3 sequences, around 15% appearing once. Time point indicated: newly diagnosed GD, antithyroid drugs for less than 3 months. Researchers made the TCR library from RNA that was extracted from PBMCs. Sample: peripheral blood mononuclear cells (PBMCs), taken at new diagnosis, from a patient treated with antithyroid drugs. The receptor set was obtained from a female donor with Graves disease.

This clonotype was seen at least ten times. This chain connects TRBV19 to TRBJ1-1, with D possibly TRBD1 on 5 matching bases. V was clipped by 8 bases and J by 6 bases, with 19 bases between them. From germline, CDR1 is LNHDA and CDR2 SQIVND (reference sequence). This CDR3 is built from 14 residues. CDR3 DNA sequence: TGTGCCAGTCGGAATCAGGGCCGAAGCGCTGAAGCTTTCTTT. As protein: CASRNQGRSAEAFF.

This clonotype was seen a few times. The rearrangement joins TRBV24-1 to TRBJ2-7; 9 bases fit TRBD1. This CDR3 has 13 residues. The V and J ends lost 9 bases and 1 base, in that order; junction bases with no gene match: 3. Germline V gives CDR1 KGHDR, CDR2 SFDVKD. DNA for the CDR3: TGTGCCACCGGCGGGACAGGGTCCTACGAGCAGTACTTC. Protein sequence: CATGGTGSYEQYF.

Ten or more counts support this clonotype. The CDR3 protein is CASRRGGDQPQHF. CDR3 DNA: TGTGCCAGCAGACGGGGAGGGGACCAGCCCCAGCATTTT. The chain has TRBV12-3 or TRBV12-4 and TRBJ1-5; the D gene is possibly TRBD1 (5 bases). The CDR3 runs to 13 residues. V was shortened by 6 bases and J by 7 bases, with 13 bases between the two germline ends.

With respect to this clonotype: At one end, the junction sequence differs from germline, possibly due to a read error. The CDR3 is CASSAYYGYTF. The CDR3 bases are TGTGCCAGCAGCGCCTACTATGGCTACACCTTC. The genes are TRBV5-1 and TRBJ1-2, with D unresolved. The CDR3 runs 11 residues. Germline loops: CDR1 SGHRS, CDR2 YFSETQ.

At least ten counts were recorded for this clonotype. The CDR3 bases are TGTGCCAGCAGTACGACCGGGACATATAATTCTGGAAACACCATATATTTT. This gives the protein CASSTTGTYNSGNTIYF. The rearrangement links TRBV12-3 or TRBV12-4 to TRBJ1-3; D perhaps matches TRBD1 (6 bases). V lost 5 bases and J 1 base, leaving 18 bases between the germline ends. CDR3 size: 17 residues.

The V and J genes are TRBV7-9 and TRBJ2-3; 7 nucleotides align to TRBD2. Germline-derived CDR1 and CDR2 are SEHNR and FQNEAQ (reference sequence). This CDR3 region has 15 residues. Germline trimming cut 3 bases from V and 5 bases from J; bases unmatched to any gene: 8. The CDR3 sequence: CASSFSPGGGDTQYF. CDR3 DNA sequence: TGTGCCAGCAGCTTTTCGCCGGGCGGGGGAGATACGCAGTATTTT.

This clonotype was recorded a few times. The V and J genes are TRBV12-3 or TRBV12-4 and TRBJ2-2; 8 nucleotides align to TRBD1. The trim removed 5 bases at V and 4 bases at J, leaving 9 bases unmatched. The CDR3 extends over 16 amino acids. The CDR3 nucleotides read TGTGCCAGCAGTGTTTCAGGGGGCATTGGCACCGGGGAGCTGTTTTTT. Translated: CASSVSGGIGTGELFF.

This clonotype has a count of ten or more. The CDR3: CASSSRTGGLHTEAFF. CDR3 nucleotides: TGCGCCAGCAGCTCCAGGACAGGGGGCCTCCACACTGAAGCTTTCTTT. J is TRBJ1-1 and V is TRBV5-1; 11 nucleotides match TRBD1. Germline loops: CDR1 SGHRS, CDR2 YFSETQ. V gave up 3 bases and J gave up 3 bases; unmatched junction bases: 7. The CDR3 covers 16 residues.

This clonotype was counted between two and nine times. The CDR3 here is CSVRGSSGTEAFF. The CDR3 DNA sequence: TGCAGCGTTCGTGGGTCATCGGGAACTGAAGCTTTCTTT. V is TRBV29-1 and J is TRBJ1-1; D gene unclear. Germline V gene data show CDR1 as SQVTM and CDR2 as ANQGSEA. V gave up 5 bases and J gave up 5 bases, with 15 bases separating them. The CDR3 totals 13 residues.

The rearrangement uses TRBV12-5 and TRBJ2-3; D is possibly TRBD2 (5 bases). CDR1 is LGHNT, CDR2 FRNRAP, per germline. The CDR3 has 15 residues. With 3 bases removed from V and 0 bases from J, the gap between germline ends came to 10 bases. The CDR3 bases are TGTGCTAGTGGTTTAGAGGGTACTAGCACAGATACGCAGTATTTT. It encodes CASGLEGTSTDTQYF.

The table lists this clonotype with a few counts. A read error may be the cause here, since a much bigger clone is one base away. It is likely a read error, because the conserved phenylalanine at the end of the CDR3 is missing. This chain joins TRBV6-2 or TRBV6-3 and TRBJ1-1; no clear D. Germline assignment: CDR1 MNHEY and CDR2 SVGEGT. The V and J ends lost 5 bases and 4 bases respectively, with 11 bases between them. The CDR3 is made up of 13 amino acids. This CDR3 reads CASSRPPTTEAFL. Here the CDR3 DNA reads TGTGCCAGCAGTCGACCCCCTACCACTGAAGCTTTCCTT.

The gene calls are TRBV15 and TRBJ2-1; a weak D match, TRBD2 (6 bases). The CDR3 runs 15 residues. The germline gives CDR1 LNHNV, CDR2 YYDKDF (reference sequence). Trimming stripped 4 bases from V and 4 bases from J, with 14 bases between. CDR3 sequence reads: CATSTWDSKYNEQFF. The CDR3 nucleotides are TGTGCCACCAGCACATGGGACTCAAAATACAATGAGCAGTTCTTC.

This clonotype was counted at least ten times. This chain joins TRBV3-1 and TRBJ1-1; 10 bases agree with TRBD1. From germline, CDR1 is LGHDT and CDR2 YNNKEL (reference sequence). The V and J ends lost 3 bases and 4 bases, in that order; junction bases with no gene match: 14. There are 18 residues in the CDR3. CDR3 nucleotide sequence: TGTGCCAGCAGCCAGAAGACCGGGACAGGGGTCGGAGGCACTGAAGCTTTCTTT. Its protein is CASSQKTGTGVGGTEAFF.

This clonotype was seen many times. The V and J genes are TRBV28 and TRBJ2-5; no clear D. Trimming pared 7 bases from V and 5 bases from J, leaving 17 bases between. There are 14 residues in the CDR3. CDR1 is MDHEN, CDR2 SYDVKM, per germline. CDR3 region: CASTSPGHVETQYF. As DNA, the CDR3 is TGTGCCAGCACCTCTCCTGGGCACGTCGAGACCCAGTACTTC.

This clonotype was found many times. This chain links TRBV6-2 or TRBV6-3 with TRBJ2-1; 7 bases fit TRBD1. CDR3 size: 17 residues. Losses at the gene ends were 2 bases for V and 4 bases for J; bases not matched to a gene: 11. CDR1 is MNHEY, CDR2 SVGEGT, per germline. This CDR3 reads CASSYATHGTEYNEQFF. CDR3 nucleotide sequence: TGTGCCAGCAGTTACGCAACTCATGGGACAGAATACAATGAGCAGTTCTTC.

This clonotype was counted at least ten times. This chain uses TRBV12-3 or TRBV12-4 with TRBJ1-5; 7 bases agree with TRBD1. J gave up 6 bases and V 5 bases, and 4 bases lay outside the gene matches. The CDR3 runs to 13 residues. The chain's CDR3 is CASSDRVGQPQHF. The CDR3 DNA reads TGTGCCAGCAGTGACAGGGTGGGTCAGCCCCAGCATTTT.

The table lists this clonotype with many counts. V is TRBV19 and J is TRBJ2-3; 7 nucleotides align to TRBD1. J was trimmed by 5 bases and V by 6 bases; bases with no gene match: 8. Germline values: CDR1 LNHDA, CDR2 SQIVND (reference sequence). The CDR3 runs to 14 residues. CDR3 bases: TGTGCCAGTAGCTTTGACAGGGAGATAGATACGCAGTATTTT. Its protein product is CASSFDREIDTQYF.

This clonotype was seen repeatedly, ten times or more. The gene calls are TRBV12-3 or TRBV12-4 and TRBJ1-2; D uncertain. The CDR3 runs 13 residues. V was cut by 2 bases and J by 4 bases, with 8 bases left in between. The CDR3 DNA is TGTGCCAGCAGTTTATCAGTAACCTATGGCTACACCTTC. Protein product: CASSLSVTYGYTF.

There are a few counts of this clonotype. The chain is built from TRBV5-5 and TRBJ1-2, with 11 bases aligning to TRBD1. The CDR3 has 18 residues. With 2 bases clipped from V and 0 bases from J, the junction kept 9 bases outside the gene matches. Germline V gene sequence: CDR1 SGHKS, CDR2 YYEKEE (reference sequence). The CDR3 loop reads CASSFFLGQGATNYGYTF. CDR3 nucleotides: TGTGCCAGCAGCTTTTTTCTAGGACAGGGGGCTACTAACTATGGCTACACCTTC.

A few counts support this clonotype. This chain uses TRBV5-1 with TRBJ1-1; 8 bases match TRBD1. CDR3 length: 16 amino acids. The junction had 9 bases not matched to a gene; V was cut back by 4 bases and J by 1 base. Germline CDR1 is SGHRS and CDR2 is YFSETQ. The CDR3 coding sequence is TGCGCCAGCAGCATCCCGGGACAGGTTAAGAACACTGAAGCTTTCTTT. Translated: CASSIPGQVKNTEAFF. The full variable domain, in which reference TRBV5-1 and TRBJ1-1 provide the parts outside the CDR3, is KAGVTQTPRYLIKTRGQQVTLSCSPISGHRSVSWYQQTPGQGLQFLFEYFSETQRNKGNFPGRFSGRQFSNSRSEMNVSTLELGDSALYLCASSIPGQVKNTEAFFGQGTRLTVV.

This clonotype was counted at least ten times. The gene calls are TRBV29-1 and TRBJ1-2, with D hard to call. The CDR3 loop spans 13 amino acids. Trimming cost V 3 bases and J 3 bases, with 11 bases left between them. The germline CDR1 and CDR2 sequences are SQVTM and ANQGSEA. The CDR3, as DNA: TGCAGCGTTGAGGCAGATATATACTATGGCTACACCTTC. It yields the protein CSVEADIYYGYTF.

The chain is built from TRBV7-2 and TRBJ1-3; no definite D call. Trimming took 1 base from V and 5 from J, leaving 12 bases between them. The CDR3 contains 15 residues. Germline lookup yields CDR1 SGHTA and CDR2 FQGNSA. CDR3 amino acids: CASSLVGSKRNTIYF. The CDR3 nucleotides read TGTGCCAGCAGCTTAGTCGGAAGCAAAAGAAACACCATATATTTT.

V usage is TRBV6-2 or TRBV6-3 and J usage is TRBJ2-6, with D perhaps given as TRBD1 or TRBD2 (5 bases each). This CDR3 has 17 amino acids. From germline, CDR1 is MNHEY and CDR2 SVGEGT. V lost 8 bases and J lost 2, with 19 bases in between. The CDR3 protein is CASGTDGFVAGANVLTF. The CDR3 bases are TGTGCCAGCGGGACGGACGGATTTGTAGCTGGGGCCAACGTCCTGACTTTC.

The rearrangement uses TRBV4-1 and TRBJ1-2, with 8 nucleotides matching TRBD1. The CDR3 extends over 13 amino acids. J gave up 8 bases and V 3 bases, and 5 bases lay outside the gene matches. Germline V gene data show CDR1 as MGHRA and CDR2 as YSYEKL. Written as DNA, the CDR3 is TGCGCCAGCAGCCATACAGGGGGTCAGGGCTACACCTTC. Amino acid sequence: CASSHTGGQGYTF.

A single count supports this clonotype. The chain links TRBV12-3 or TRBV12-4 to TRBJ2-1; D is ambiguous. This CDR3 is built from 12 residues. V dropped 4 bases and J dropped 7 bases, with 8 bases sitting between them. The CDR3 spells CASSWTLNEQFF. CDR3 nucleotide sequence: TGTGCCAGCAGTTGGACCCTAAATGAGCAGTTCTTC.

The rearrangement uses TRBV7-2 and TRBJ1-2, with D possibly TRBD1 on 6 matching bases. Germline-derived CDR1 and CDR2 are SGHTA and FQGNSA. CDR3 length equals 16 residues. The V end was cut by 5 bases, the J end by 4 bases, with 20 bases between. The CDR3 here is CASSGGGGRRVYGYTF. The CDR3, as DNA: TGTGCCAGCAGCGGGGGGGGGGGGCGCCGGGTCTATGGCTACACCTTC.